Detailed here is one T cell receptor (beta chain). Its antigen is unidentified. The data were taken from a study of T cells after yellow fever vaccination. Study results and caveats: Booster sampling recovered most clones from primary vaccination (around 97% CD4, approximately 90% CD8). The study noted that FACS-sorted repertoires could contain abundant clonotypes contaminating from the bulk population. The secondary response peaked faster, at day 5 versus 15, but was weaker.

In TCRdb, the 5' RACE reads were re-called with MiXCR into one record per CDR3 protein. The table records some 300,000 distinct CDR3 sequences, around 8.1% of them present only once. The V end was cut by 1 base, the J end by 5 bases, with 10 bases between. Germline V gives CDR1 SGHTA, CDR2 FQGNSA. This CDR3 is built from 14 residues. This clonotype was obtained from a young man who received the YFV17D yellow fever vaccine. This sequence joins TRBV7-2 and TRBJ2-3; possibly TRBD1 for D (5 bases). Sequencing used PBMCs, obtained more than 40 days after the first yellow fever vaccination. The CDR3 nucleotides read TGTGCCAGCAGCTTAGTCCTTAGGGGAGATACGCAGTATTTT. This encodes CASSLVLRGDTQYF.